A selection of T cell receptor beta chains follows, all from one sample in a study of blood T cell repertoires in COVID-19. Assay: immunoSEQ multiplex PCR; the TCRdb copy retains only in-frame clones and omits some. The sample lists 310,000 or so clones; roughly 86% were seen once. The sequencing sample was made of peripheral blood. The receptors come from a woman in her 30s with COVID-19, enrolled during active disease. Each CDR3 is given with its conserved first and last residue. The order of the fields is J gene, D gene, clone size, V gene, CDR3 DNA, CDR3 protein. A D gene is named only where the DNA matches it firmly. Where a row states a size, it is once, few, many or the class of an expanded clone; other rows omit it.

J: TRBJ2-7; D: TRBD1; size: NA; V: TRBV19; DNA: TGTGCCAGTAGTATGGCAGGGGGCGATCCCTACGAGCAGTACTTC; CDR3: CASSMAGGDPYEQYF
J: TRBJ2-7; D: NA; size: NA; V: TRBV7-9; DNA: TGTGCCAGCAGCTTAGTCGGGACTTTCTCCTACGAGCAGTACTTC; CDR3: CASSLVGTFSYEQYF
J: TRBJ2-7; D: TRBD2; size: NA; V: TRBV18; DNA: TGTGCCAGCTCACCACTCAGCGGGAGGGCCAACGAGCAGTACTTC; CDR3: CASSPLSGRANEQYF
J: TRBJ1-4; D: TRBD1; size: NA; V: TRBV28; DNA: TGTGCCAGCAGCGGCCCGCCGGGACAGGGCGTCATAAGGCCTGAAAAACTGTTTTTT; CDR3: CASSGPPGQGVIRPEKLFF
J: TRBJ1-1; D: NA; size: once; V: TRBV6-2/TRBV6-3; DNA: TGTGCCAGCAGCCGTTCAGGGAACACTGAAGCTTTCTTT; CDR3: CASSRSGNTEAFF
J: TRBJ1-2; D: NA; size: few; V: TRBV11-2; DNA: TGTGCCAGCAGCTTACAGGGGTATGGCTACACCTTC; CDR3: CASSLQGYGYTF
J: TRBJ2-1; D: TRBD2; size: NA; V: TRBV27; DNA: TGTGCCAGCAGTTTAGGACTAGCGGGATATGAGCAGTTCTTC; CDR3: CASSLGLAGYEQFF
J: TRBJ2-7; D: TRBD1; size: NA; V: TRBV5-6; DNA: TGTGCCAGCAGCTTGGTCGGACAGGGGCAGATCATCGAGCAGTACTTC; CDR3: CASSLVGQGQIIEQYF
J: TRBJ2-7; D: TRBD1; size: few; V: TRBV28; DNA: TGTGCCAGCACTCCGGGACAGGGGGCCTACGAGCAGTACTTC; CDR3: CASTPGQGAYEQYF
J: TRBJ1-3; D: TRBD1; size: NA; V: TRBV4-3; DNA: TGCGCCAGCAGCCAACAGGGGGCCTCTGGAAACACCATATATTTT; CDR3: CASSQQGASGNTIYF
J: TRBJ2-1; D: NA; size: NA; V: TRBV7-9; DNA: TGTGCCAGCGAAAGAGGGAGCTCCTACAATGAGCAGTTCTTC; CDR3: CASERGSSYNEQFF
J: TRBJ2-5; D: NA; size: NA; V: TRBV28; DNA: TGTGCCAGCAGTACCCAGGTTTCGGGGGAGGAGACCCAGTACTTC; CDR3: CASSTQVSGEETQYF
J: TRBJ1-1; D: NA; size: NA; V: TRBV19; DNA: TGTGCCAGTAGTTATTCGAACACTGAAGCTTTCTTT; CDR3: CASSYSNTEAFF
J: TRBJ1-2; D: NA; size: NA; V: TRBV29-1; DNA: TGCAGCGTTGAACACTCCCAGGTTCGTGGCTACACCTTC; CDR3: CSVEHSQVRGYTF
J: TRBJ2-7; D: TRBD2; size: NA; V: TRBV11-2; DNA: TGTGCCAGCAGTTTAGCCCGAATCCCGGGACTAGCCAACTACGAGCAGTACTTC; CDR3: CASSLARIPGLANYEQYF
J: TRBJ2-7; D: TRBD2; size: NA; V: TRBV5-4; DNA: TGTGCCAGCAGCTCAGAACCCCTAGCGGGAGGGCCGCAGCAGTACTTC; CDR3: CASSSEPLAGGPQQYF
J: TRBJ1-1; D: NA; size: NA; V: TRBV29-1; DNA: TGCAGCGTCATAGGGGCAGGGAGGGGCACTGAAGCTTTCTTT; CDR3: CSVIGAGRGTEAFF
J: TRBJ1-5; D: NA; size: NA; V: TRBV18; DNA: TGTGCCAGCTCACCAAACGGGCAGGGGCAGCCCCAGCATTTT; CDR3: CASSPNGQGQPQHF
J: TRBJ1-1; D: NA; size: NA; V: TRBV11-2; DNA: TGTGCCAGCAGCTTAGCACAGGTCATCACTGAAGCTTTCTTT; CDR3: CASSLAQVITEAFF
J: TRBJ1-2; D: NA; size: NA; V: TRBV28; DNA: TGTGCCAGCAGTTCAGGGTATGGCTACACCTTC; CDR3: CASSSGYGYTF
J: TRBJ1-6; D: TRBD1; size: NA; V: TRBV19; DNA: TGTGCCAGTAGTTCTCCGGGACAGGGGACCTATAATTCACCCCTCCACTTT; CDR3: CASSSPGQGTYNSPLHF
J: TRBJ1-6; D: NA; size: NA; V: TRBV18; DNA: TGTGCCAGCTCACCAGGTTACGGCTATAATTCACCCCTCCACTTT; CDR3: CASSPGYGYNSPLHF
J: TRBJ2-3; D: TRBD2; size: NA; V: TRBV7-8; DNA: TGTGCCAGCAGCCCGCGGGGGGCCGCGACAGATACGCAGTATTTT; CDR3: CASSPRGAATDTQYF
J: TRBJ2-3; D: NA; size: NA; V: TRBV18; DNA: TGTGCCAGCTCACGCGGTCCGACAGGCGCAGGCACAGATACGCAGTATTTT; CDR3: CASSRGPTGAGTDTQYF
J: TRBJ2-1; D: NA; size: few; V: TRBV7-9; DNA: TGTGCCAGCAGCTTAGACATGCCCTCCTACAATGAGCAGTTCTTC; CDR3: CASSLDMPSYNEQFF
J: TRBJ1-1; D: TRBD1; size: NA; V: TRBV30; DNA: TGTGCCTGGTTGGACAGGGACTCTGAAGCTTTCTTT; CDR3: CAWLDRDSEAFF
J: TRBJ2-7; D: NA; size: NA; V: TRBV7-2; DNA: TGTGCCAGCAGCTTACACTACGAGCAGTACTTC; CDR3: CASSLHYEQYF
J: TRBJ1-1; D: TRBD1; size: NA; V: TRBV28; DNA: TGTGCCAGCAGCGGACTGGGACAGGGGGACACTGAAGCTTTCTTT; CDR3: CASSGLGQGDTEAFF
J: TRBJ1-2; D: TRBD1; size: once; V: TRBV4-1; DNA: TGCGCCAGCAGCCAAGGTAGACAGGGGCAATACTATGGCTACACCTTC; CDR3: CASSQGRQGQYYGYTF
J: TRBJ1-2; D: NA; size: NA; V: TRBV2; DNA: TGTGCCAGCAGCGAGGATCGGAGCTATGGCTACACCTTC; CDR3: CASSEDRSYGYTF
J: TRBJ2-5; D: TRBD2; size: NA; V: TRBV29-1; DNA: TGCAGTGACGGGAGGGCCACTGAGACCCAGTACTTC; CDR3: CSDGRATETQYF
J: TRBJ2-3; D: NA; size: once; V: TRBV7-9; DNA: TGTGCCAGCAGCTTCGAGCGGGTTTTCACAGATACGCAGTATTTT; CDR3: CASSFERVFTDTQYF
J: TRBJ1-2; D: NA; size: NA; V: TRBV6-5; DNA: TGTGCCAGCAGTTACTCTGGAGATGGCTACACCTTC; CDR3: CASSYSGDGYTF
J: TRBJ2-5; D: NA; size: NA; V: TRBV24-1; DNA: TGTGCCACCAGTGACCCTGCTAGCGCCCTTAAGACCCAGTACTTC; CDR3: CATSDPASALKTQYF
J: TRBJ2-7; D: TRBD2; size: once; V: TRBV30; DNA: TGTGCCTGCGGGAGGGCTTACGAGCAGTACTTC; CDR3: CACGRAYEQYF
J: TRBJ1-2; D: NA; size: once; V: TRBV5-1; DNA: TGCGCCAGCAGCTTGGGGGCAGGGCCGAACTATGGCTACACCTTC; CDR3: CASSLGAGPNYGYTF
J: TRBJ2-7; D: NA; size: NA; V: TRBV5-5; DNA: TGTGCCAGCAGCTTTGGCGGGAACTACGAGCAGTACTTC; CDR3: CASSFGGNYEQYF
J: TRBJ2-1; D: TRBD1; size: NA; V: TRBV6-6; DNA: TGTGCCAGCAGAAACCGGGACAGATACAATGAGCAGTTCTTC; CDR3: CASRNRDRYNEQFF
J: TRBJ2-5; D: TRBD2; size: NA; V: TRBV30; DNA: TGTGCCGGATCTAGCGGGGGGTACCAAGAGACCCAGTACTTC; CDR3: CAGSSGGYQETQYF
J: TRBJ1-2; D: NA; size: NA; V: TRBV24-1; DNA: TGTGCCACCAGTGCCGACAGGAACTATGGCTACACCTTC; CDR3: CATSADRNYGYTF
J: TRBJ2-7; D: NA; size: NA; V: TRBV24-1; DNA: TGTGCCACCAGCCAAGGGAGCTCCTACGAGCAGTACTTC; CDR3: CATSQGSSYEQYF
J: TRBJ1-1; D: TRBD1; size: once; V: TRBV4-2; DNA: TGTGCCAGCAGCCAAGCCTCGGGACAGATGAACACTGAAGCTTTCTTT; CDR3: CASSQASGQMNTEAFF
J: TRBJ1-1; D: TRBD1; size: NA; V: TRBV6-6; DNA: TGTGCCAGCAGTTACTCCCGGGACAGGAGGAACACTGAAGCTTTCTTT; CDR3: CASSYSRDRRNTEAFF
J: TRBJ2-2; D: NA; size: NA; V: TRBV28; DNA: TGTGCCTCCTCCGGGGGGAACACCGGGGAGCTGTTTTTT; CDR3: CASSGGNTGELFF
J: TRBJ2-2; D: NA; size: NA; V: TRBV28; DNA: TGTGCCAGCAGCCCGAGGGTTTACACCGGGGAGCTGTTTTTT; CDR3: CASSPRVYTGELFF
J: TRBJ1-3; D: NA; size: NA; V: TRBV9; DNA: TGTGCCAGCAGCGTAGGATTGGGAGGTACTAACACCATATATTTT; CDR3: CASSVGLGGTNTIYF
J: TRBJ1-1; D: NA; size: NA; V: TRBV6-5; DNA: TGTGCCAGCAGTTACTCGGACACTATGAACACTGAAGCTTTCTTT; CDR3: CASSYSDTMNTEAFF
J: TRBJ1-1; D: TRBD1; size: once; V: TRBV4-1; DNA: TGCGCCAGCAGCCACCCCGGGACAGAGAACACTGAAGCTTTCTTT; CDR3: CASSHPGTENTEAFF